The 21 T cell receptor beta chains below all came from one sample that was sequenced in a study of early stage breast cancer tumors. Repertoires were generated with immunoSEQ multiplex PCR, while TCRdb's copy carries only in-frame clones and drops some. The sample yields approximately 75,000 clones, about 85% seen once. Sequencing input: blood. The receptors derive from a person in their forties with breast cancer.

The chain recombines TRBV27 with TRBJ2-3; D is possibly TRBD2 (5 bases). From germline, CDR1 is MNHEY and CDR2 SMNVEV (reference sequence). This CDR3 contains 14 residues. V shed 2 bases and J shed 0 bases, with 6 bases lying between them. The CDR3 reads CASSLKRSTDTQYF. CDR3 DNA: TGTGCCAGCAGTTTAAAGCGGAGCACAGATACGCAGTATTTT.

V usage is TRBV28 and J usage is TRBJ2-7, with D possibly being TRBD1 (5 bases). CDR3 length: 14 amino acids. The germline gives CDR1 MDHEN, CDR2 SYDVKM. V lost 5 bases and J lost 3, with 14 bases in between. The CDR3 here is CASSLVGVHYEQYF. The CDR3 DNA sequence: TGTGCCAGCAGTCTTGTAGGGGTCCACTACGAGCAGTACTTC.

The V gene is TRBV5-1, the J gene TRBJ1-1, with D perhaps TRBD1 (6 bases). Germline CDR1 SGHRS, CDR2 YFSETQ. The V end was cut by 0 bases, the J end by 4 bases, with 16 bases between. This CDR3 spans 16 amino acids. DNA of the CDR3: TGCGCCAGCAGCTTGGGACCACAGGGAAGGGGCACTGAAGCTTTCTTT. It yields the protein CASSLGPQGRGTEAFF.

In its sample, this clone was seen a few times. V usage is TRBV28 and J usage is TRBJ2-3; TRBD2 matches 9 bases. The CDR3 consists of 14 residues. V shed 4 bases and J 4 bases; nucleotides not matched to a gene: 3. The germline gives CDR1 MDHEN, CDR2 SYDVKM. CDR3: CASSSEREADTQYF. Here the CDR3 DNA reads TGTGCCAGCAGTTCAGAGCGGGAGGCAGATACGCAGTATTTT.

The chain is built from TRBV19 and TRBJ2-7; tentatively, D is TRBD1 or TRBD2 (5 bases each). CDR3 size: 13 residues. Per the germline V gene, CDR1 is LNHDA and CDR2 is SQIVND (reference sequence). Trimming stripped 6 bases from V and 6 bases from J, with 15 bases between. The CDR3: CASSLRGGFEQYF. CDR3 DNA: TGTGCCAGTAGCCTCCGGGGCGGATTCGAGCAGTACTTC.

CDR3 in amino acids: CAWSVSNEKLFF. The CDR3 bases are TGTGCCTGGAGTGTCAGTAATGAAAAACTGTTTTTT. V gene TRBV30 combines with J gene TRBJ1-4; D ambiguous. This CDR3 is built from 12 residues. With 0 bases removed from V and 4 bases from J, the gap between germline ends came to 3 bases. Germline CDR1 reads GTSNPN; CDR2 reads SVGIG (reference sequence).

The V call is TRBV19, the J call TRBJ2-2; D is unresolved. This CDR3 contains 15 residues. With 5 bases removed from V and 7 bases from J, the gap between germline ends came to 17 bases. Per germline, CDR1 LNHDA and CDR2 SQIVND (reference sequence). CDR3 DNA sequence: TGTGCCAGTAGTGAGCCCCTTCCGTTGGGCGGGGAGCTGTTTTTT. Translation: CASSEPLPLGGELFF.

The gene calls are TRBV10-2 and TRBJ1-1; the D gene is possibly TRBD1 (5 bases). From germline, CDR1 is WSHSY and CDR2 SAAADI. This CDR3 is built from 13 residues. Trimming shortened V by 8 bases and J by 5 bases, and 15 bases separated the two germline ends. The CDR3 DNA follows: TGCGCCAGCGTAAATACGAGGGGAACTGAAGCTTTCTTT. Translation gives CASVNTRGTEAFF.

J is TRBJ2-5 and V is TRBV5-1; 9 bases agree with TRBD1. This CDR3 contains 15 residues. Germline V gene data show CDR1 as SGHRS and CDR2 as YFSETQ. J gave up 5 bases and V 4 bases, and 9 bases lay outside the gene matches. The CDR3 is CASSLGTGREETQYF. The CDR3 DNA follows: TGCGCCAGCAGCCTCGGGACAGGGAGGGAGGAGACCCAGTACTTC. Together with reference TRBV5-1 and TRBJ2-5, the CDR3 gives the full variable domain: KAGVTQTPRYLIKTRGQQVTLSCSPISGHRSVSWYQQTPGQGLQFLFEYFSETQRNKGNFPGRFSGRQFSNSRSEMNVSTLELGDSALYLCASSLGTGREETQYFGPGTRLLVL.

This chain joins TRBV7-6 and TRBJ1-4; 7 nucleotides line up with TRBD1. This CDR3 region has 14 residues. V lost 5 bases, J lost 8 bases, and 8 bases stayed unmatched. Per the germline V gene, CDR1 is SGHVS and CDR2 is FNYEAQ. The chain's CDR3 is CASSQTGEGEKLFF. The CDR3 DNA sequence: TGTGCCAGCAGCCAAACAGGGGAGGGCGAAAAACTGTTTTTT.

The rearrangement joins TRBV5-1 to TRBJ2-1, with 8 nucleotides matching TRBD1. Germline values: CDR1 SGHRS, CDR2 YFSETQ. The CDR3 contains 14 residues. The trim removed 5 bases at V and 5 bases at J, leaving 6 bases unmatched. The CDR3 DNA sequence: TGCGCCAGCAGTACGGGACAGGTTAACAATGAGCAGTTCTTC. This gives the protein CASSTGQVNNEQFF.

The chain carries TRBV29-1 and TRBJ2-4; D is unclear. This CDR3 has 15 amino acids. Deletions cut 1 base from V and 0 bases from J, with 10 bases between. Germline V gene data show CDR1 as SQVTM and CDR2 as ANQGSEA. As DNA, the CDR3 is TGCAGCGTTGAAGTGAAAAGACTAGCCAAAAACATTCAGTACTTC. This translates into CSVEVKRLAKNIQYF.

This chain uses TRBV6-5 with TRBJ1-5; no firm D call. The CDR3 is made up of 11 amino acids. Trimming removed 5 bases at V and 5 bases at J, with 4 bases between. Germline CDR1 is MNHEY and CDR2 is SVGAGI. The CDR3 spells CASSQDQPQHF. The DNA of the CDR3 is TGTGCCAGCAGTCAGGATCAGCCCCAGCATTTT.

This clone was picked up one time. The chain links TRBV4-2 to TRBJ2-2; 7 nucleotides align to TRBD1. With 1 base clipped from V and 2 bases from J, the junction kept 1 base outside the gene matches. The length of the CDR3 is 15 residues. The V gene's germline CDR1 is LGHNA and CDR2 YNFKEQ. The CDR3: CASSQGQGNTGELFF. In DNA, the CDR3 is TGTGCCAGCAGCCAAGGACAGGGAAACACCGGGGAGCTGTTTTTT.

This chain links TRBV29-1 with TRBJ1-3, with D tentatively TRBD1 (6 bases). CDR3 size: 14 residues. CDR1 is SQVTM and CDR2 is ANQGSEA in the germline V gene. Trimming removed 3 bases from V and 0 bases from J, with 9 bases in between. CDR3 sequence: CSVDGQSSGNTIYF. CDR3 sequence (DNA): TGCAGCGTTGACGGACAGAGCTCTGGAAACACCATATATTTT.

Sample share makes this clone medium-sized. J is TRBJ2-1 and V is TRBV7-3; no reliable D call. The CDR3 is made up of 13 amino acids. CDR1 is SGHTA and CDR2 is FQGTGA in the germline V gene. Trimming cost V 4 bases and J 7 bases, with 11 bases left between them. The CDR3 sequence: CASSSQLGNEQFF. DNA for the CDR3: TGTGCCAGCAGCTCCCAGTTGGGGAATGAGCAGTTCTTC.

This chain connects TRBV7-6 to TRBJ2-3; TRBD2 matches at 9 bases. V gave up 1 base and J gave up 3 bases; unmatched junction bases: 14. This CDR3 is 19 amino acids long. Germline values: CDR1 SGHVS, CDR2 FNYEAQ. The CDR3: CASSLGALLAGGLTDTQYF. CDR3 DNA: TGTGCCAGCAGCTTAGGGGCTTTATTGGCGGGAGGGTTGACAGATACGCAGTATTTT.

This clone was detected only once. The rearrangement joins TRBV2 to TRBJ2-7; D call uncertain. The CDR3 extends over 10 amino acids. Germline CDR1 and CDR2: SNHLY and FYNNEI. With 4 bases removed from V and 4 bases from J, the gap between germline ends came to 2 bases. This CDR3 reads CASSGYEQYF. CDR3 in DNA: TGTGCCAGCAGTGGATACGAGCAGTACTTC.

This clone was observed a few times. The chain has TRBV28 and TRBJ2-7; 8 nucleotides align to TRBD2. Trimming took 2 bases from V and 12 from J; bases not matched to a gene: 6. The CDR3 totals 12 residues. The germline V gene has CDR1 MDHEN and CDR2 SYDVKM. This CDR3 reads CASSLRGGRTYF. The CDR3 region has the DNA TGTGCCAGCAGTTTAAGGGGCGGGAGGACGTACTTC.

CDR3 sequence: CASSFEGTYNEQFF. The CDR3 DNA reads as TGTGCCAGCAGTTTCGAGGGAACCTACAATGAGCAGTTCTTC. This chain connects TRBV28 to TRBJ2-1, with D possibly being TRBD2 (5 bases). Germline values: CDR1 MDHEN, CDR2 SYDVKM. Trimming cost V 3 bases and J 2 bases, with 8 bases left between them. The length of the CDR3 is 14 residues.

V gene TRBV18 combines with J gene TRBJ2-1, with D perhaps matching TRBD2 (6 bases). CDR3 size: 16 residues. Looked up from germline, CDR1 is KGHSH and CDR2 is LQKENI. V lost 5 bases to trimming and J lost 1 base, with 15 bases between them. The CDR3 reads CASSSNSGGSYNEQFF. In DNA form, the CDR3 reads TGTGCCAGCTCATCGAATAGCGGAGGGTCCTACAATGAGCAGTTCTTC.